This T cell receptor beta chain was recorded in a study of T cell repertoires and HLA-DP antigens. In regard to this clone: Its antigen is unknown.

CDR1 is LNHDA and CDR2 is SQIVND in the germline V gene (reference sequence). The CDR3 totals 16 residues. V trimming: 5 bases; J trimming: 6 bases; junction bases outside the gene matches: 15. The primer mix covered 54 TRBV segments and 13 TRBJ segments. Sequencing was performed with immunoSEQ multiplex PCR; in TCRdb, only in-frame clones are kept and a portion is missing. The sample holds tens of thousands of clones, around 77% seen once. J is TRBJ1-2 and V is TRBV19; TRBD1 agrees at 7 bases. The specimen sequenced was CD4+ T cells from PBMCs. This receptor was obtained from a man between 60 and 75 years old in good health and CMV-seronegative. In DNA form, the CDR3 reads TGTGCCAGTAGTCGCAGCCGGACGGGAGGGGGCCATGGCTACACCTTC. As protein: CASSRSRTGGGHGYTF.